The subject of this entry is one T cell receptor (beta chain). Sequenced by immunoSEQ multiplex PCR; TCRdb stores in-frame clones only, minus some. Among some 66,000 clones, 95% to 98% were seen once, and the ten largest hold over 0.15%. This sample was included in a study of technical replicates of blood from a few donors. The CDR3 length is 13 residues. The germline V gene encodes CDR1 MDHEN and CDR2 SYDVKM. The trim removed 6 bases at V and 4 bases at J, leaving 4 bases unmatched. The chain combines TRBV28 with TRBJ2-7, with 9 bases matching TRBD1. The specimen was T cells isolated from PBMCs. The clonotype originates from a human donor in good health. The CDR3, as DNA: TGTGCCAGCAGCCGAGGACAGGGGTACGAGCAGTACTTC. This sequence encodes CASSRGQGYEQYF.